The text below deals with one T cell receptor (beta chain). The antigen remains undetermined. J was trimmed by 1 base and V by 4 bases; bases with no gene match: 16. This CDR3 is built from 19 residues. CDR1 and CDR2 (germline): SQVTM, ANQGSEA. In the PCR, 60 Vbeta and 13 Jbeta primers were used. TCRdb's table, derived via immunoSEQ multiplex PCR, lists solely in-frame clones and lacks some. Among more than 95,000 clones, 70% to 80% were seen once, and the ten largest hold around 4.4%. The data stem from a study of cytomegalovirus exposure and HLA in healthy donors. At the level of the study: Earlier sequencing of 150 million to 200 million T cells yielded 95 million to 120 million unique TCR beta sequences. General study findings and limits: Prediction of most subjects' HLA-A and HLA-B alleles by TCR beta sequences was reportedly accurate.

The chain joins TRBV29-1 to TRBJ2-4; TRBD1 aligns across 10 bases. This sequence originates from a man aged 25-40 years in good health and CMV-seropositive. The sequencing input was PBMCs. The CDR3: CSVGTRAPRDRGAKNIQYF. CDR3 sequence (DNA): TGCAGCGTTGGAACCCGAGCCCCTCGGGACAGGGGTGCCAAAAACATTCAGTACTTC.